This record covers a single TCR beta chain. Produced via immunoSEQ multiplex PCR; TCRdb's table is partial and in-frame only. The table shows approximately 85,000 clones, with roughly nine tenths occurring only once. This specimen belongs to a study of T cell changes during pregnancy in multiple sclerosis. CDR3 length: 13 amino acids. CDR1 is MNHNS and CDR2 is SASEGT in the germline V gene. Trimming took 10 bases from V and 1 from J; bases not matched to a gene: 6. This chain joins TRBV6-1 and TRBJ1-1; 7 positions agree with TRBD1. This TCR was sampled from a female donor with multiple sclerosis, enrolled in a pregnancy study. The starting material was peripheral blood, obtained in the first trimester of pregnancy. The CDR3 sequence is CATHRGPNTEAFF. DNA for the CDR3: TGTGCCACCCACAGGGGACCGAACACTGAAGCTTTCTTT.